A single sample gave rise to the 5 T cell receptor beta chains below, sequenced in a study of T cells expressing NK-cell markers. From the 5' RACE reads, TCRdb lists one entry per CDR3 protein and no DNA. This listing includes about 150,000 distinct CDR3 sequences. Sequenced: blood T cells: a sorted CD56 or NKG2C T cell subset, CD4+ or CD8+ T cells, or bulk PBMC T cells (not recorded which). The receptors were gathered from a man aged 18 to 70 in good health.

The chain joins TRBV29-1 to TRBJ2-3. CDR1 is SQVTM and CDR2 is ANQGSEA in the germline V gene. This CDR3 region has 14 residues. The CDR3 reads CSGEGVESTDTQYF.

The J gene is TRBJ2-7, the V gene TRBV6-5; with no DNA, the TCRdb D assignment of TRBD1 cannot be verified. The CDR3 is 11 amino acids. Germline CDR1 MNHEY, CDR2 SVGAGI. The CDR3 loop is CASGGGVEQYF.

The chain is built from TRBV20-1 and TRBJ1-2; TCRdb's assignment of TRBD1 cannot be checked, as there is no DNA. From germline, CDR1 is DFQATT and CDR2 SNEGSKA (reference sequence). This CDR3 contains 14 residues. The CDR3 sequence is CSAYPPGNQYGYTF.

The rearrangement links TRBV28 to TRBJ1-1. There are 14 residues in the CDR3. Germline V gives CDR1 MDHEN, CDR2 SYDVKM. The CDR3 loop reads CASSLSMGNTEAFF.

The CDR3 loop reads CASSPRTGNDETQYF. The chain uses TRBV5-1 and TRBJ2-5; TCRdb returns TRBD1, unconfirmable since there is no DNA. Germline V gene sequence: CDR1 SGHRS, CDR2 YFSETQ. The CDR3 covers 15 residues.